Listed below are T cell receptor beta chains from one sample, sequenced in a study of cytomegalovirus exposure and HLA in healthy donors. Only in-frame clones appear in the TCRdb table, and some are missing; sequencing was by immunoSEQ multiplex PCR. The sample lists over 250,000 clones; 86% were seen once. The sample taken for sequencing was PBMCs. Receptor source: a woman between 18 and 29 years old in good health and CMV-seronegative. The CDR3 runs from the conserved cysteine through the conserved F or W. Each record gives: CDR3 DNA, CDR3 protein, clone size, J gene, V gene, D gene. D genes are given only for firm matches. Some rows mark clone size as missing; the rest say once, few, many or name a class of expanded clone.

TGTGCCAGCAGTGGAGGGACAGGGAACTATGGCTACACCTTC CASSGGTGNYGYTF . TRBJ1-2 TRBV28 TRBD1
TGCAGCGTTGGGGACAGGGTTTACAATGAGCAGTTCTTC CSVGDRVYNEQFF . TRBJ2-1 TRBV29-1 TRBD1
TGTGCCAGCAGCTTGAACGGTGACTATGGCTACACCTTC CASSLNGDYGYTF . TRBJ1-2 TRBV5-6 .
TGTGCCAGCAGTACAGGGCTCTATGGCTACACCTTC CASSTGLYGYTF . TRBJ1-2 TRBV9 .
TGTGCCAGCAGTTTATTAGACGGTAGCCGTGGTGAGCAGTTCTTC CASSLLDGSRGEQFF . TRBJ2-1 TRBV28 .
TGTGCCAGCAGTTACTCGATAAGCGGTTACTACGAGCAGTACTTC CASSYSISGYYEQYF . TRBJ2-7 TRBV6-5 .
TGTGCCATCACCCCGGACAGGCAACAGCAGTACTTC CAITPDRQQQYF . TRBJ2-7 TRBV10-3 TRBD1
TGCGCCAGCAGCCTGGGGACGGGGACACCGACCCAAGAGACCCAGTACTTC CASSLGTGTPTQETQYF once TRBJ2-5 TRBV5-1 .
TGTGCCAGCAGGGACAGGGATAATTCACCCCTCCACTTT CASRDRDNSPLHF . TRBJ1-6 TRBV28 TRBD1
TGTGCCAGCAGGTTCAGGGTTCAAAACTATGGCTACACCTTC CASRFRVQNYGYTF . TRBJ1-2 TRBV7-2 .
TGTGCCACCAGCAGAGATCACATCGCTGAAGCTTTCTTT CATSRDHIAEAFF . TRBJ1-1 TRBV15 .
TGTGCCAGTAGTCGGGGGAGGCAGACCTACGAGCAGTACTTC CASSRGRQTYEQYF . TRBJ2-7 TRBV19 .
TGCGCCAGCAGCCAAGATCGCCCACGAGTGGATACGCAGTATTTT CASSQDRPRVDTQYF . TRBJ2-3 TRBV4-3 .
TGTGCCAGCAGTTACTCGAGGTACCAAGAGACCCAGTACTTC CASSYSRYQETQYF . TRBJ2-5 TRBV6-5 .
TGTGCCAGCAGACAAACAGGGGTTTGGACTGAAGCTTTCTTT CASRQTGVWTEAFF . TRBJ1-1 TRBV7-9 TRBD1
TGTGCCAGTAGTATTGGGGGAGGGCCCTACAATGAGCAGTTCTTC CASSIGGGPYNEQFF . TRBJ2-1 TRBV19 TRBD2
TGTGCCAGTAGTGGAATAGCGGGGGGCCATAGCTCCTACAATGAGCAGTTCTTC CASSGIAGGHSSYNEQFF . TRBJ2-1 TRBV19 TRBD2
TGTGCCAGCAGCAAAGAAGGGACAGGGGAACAGCCCCAGCATTTT CASSKEGTGEQPQHF once TRBJ1-5 TRBV21-1 .
TGTGCCAGCAGTTATTCACAGGGAACAGAGCAGTTCTTC CASSYSQGTEQFF . TRBJ2-1 TRBV27 .
TGTGCCTGGAGTGTACTTGTTAAGGCGGGGGGTCGGACCGGGGAGCTGTTTTTT CAWSVLVKAGGRTGELFF . TRBJ2-2 TRBV30 TRBD2
TGTGCCAGTAAGCGGGGGGTTGGCTATGGCTACACCTTC CASKRGVGYGYTF . TRBJ1-2 TRBV19 .
TGCGCCAGCACCATCCCCCCGGGGGGGGAGACCCAGTACTTC CASTIPPGGETQYF . TRBJ2-5 TRBV5-1 TRBD2
TGTGCCAGCAGCTCCTCAGGGCTCCAGCAGTACTTC CASSSSGLQQYF . TRBJ2-7 TRBV5-6 .
TGTGCCAGCAGCCGGAACAGGGGGTCGGAGACCCAGTACTTC CASSRNRGSETQYF . TRBJ2-5 TRBV7-2 TRBD1
TGTGCCAGCAGTTACTCGGGGGCATCCTACGAGCAGTACTTC CASSYSGASYEQYF . TRBJ2-7 TRBV6-5 .
TGTGCCAGCTATGGGGGGGAGACCCAGTACTTC CASYGGETQYF . TRBJ2-5 TRBV6-5 .
TGTGCCAGCAGTGAAGGAGAGGAGGCCCAAGAGCAGTACTTC CASSEGEEAQEQYF . TRBJ2-7 TRBV6-4 .
TGTGCCTGGGAAGAGGACAGGGGGCTAGCCAAAAACATTCAGTACTTC CAWEEDRGLAKNIQYF . TRBJ2-4 TRBV30 TRBD1
TGCGCCAGCAGCGAACCTAGCGGGAGGCGGTACGAGCAGTACTTC CASSEPSGRRYEQYF once TRBJ2-7 TRBV10-2 TRBD2
TGTGCCAGCAGCCAAGATTCTGGGGGACTAGCGGGGGGCACAGATACGCAGTATTTT CASSQDSGGLAGGTDTQYF . TRBJ2-3 TRBV4-2 TRBD2
TGTGCCAGTAGTACCCCGCCGGGAGAAGCTTTCTTT CASSTPPGEAFF few TRBJ1-1 TRBV19 .
TGTGCCAGCAGTTTGACAGCCACCGTTGGGACTAATGAAAAACTGTTTTTT CASSLTATVGTNEKLFF . TRBJ1-4 TRBV2 .
TGTGCCAGCAGTGAAGCGGGTGGCTCCTACGAGCAGTACTTC CASSEAGGSYEQYF . TRBJ2-7 TRBV25-1 .
TGTGCCAGCAGCTTGGACCGCGGCTTCATGAACACTGAAGCTTTCTTT CASSLDRGFMNTEAFF . TRBJ1-1 TRBV5-8 .
TGCGCCAGCAGCCCCCCGGGGGACTACACCGGGGAGCTGTTTTTT CASSPPGDYTGELFF . TRBJ2-2 TRBV4-1 .
TGTGCCAGCTCATCGAACAGGGGATTGCACACTGAAGCTTTCTTT CASSSNRGLHTEAFF . TRBJ1-1 TRBV18 TRBD1